This entry is about one TCR beta chain. The sample holds other DNA sequences that translate to the same CDR3. This entry is derived from a study of blood T cell repertoires in COVID-19. Overall study: PBMCs, B-cell-depleted T cells, or T cells were the source of the cDNA or gDNA that made up the material.

This table comes from immunoSEQ multiplex PCR, and its TCRdb copy is limited to in-frame clones, with some not included. The data show about 170,000 clones, around 81% seen once. There are 14 residues in the CDR3. Germline V lookup: CDR1 MNHEY, CDR2 SMNVEV (reference sequence). Trimming took 6 bases from V and 4 from J, leaving 10 bases between them. The V call is TRBV27, the J call TRBJ1-6; D ambiguous. Sequencing was done on a sample of peripheral blood. This TCR was recovered from a man between 70 and 80 years old with active or convalescent COVID-19. The CDR3 bases are TGTGCCAGCAGCCTCGGTGGTTATAATTCACCCCTCCACTTT. Residues: CASSLGGYNSPLHF.